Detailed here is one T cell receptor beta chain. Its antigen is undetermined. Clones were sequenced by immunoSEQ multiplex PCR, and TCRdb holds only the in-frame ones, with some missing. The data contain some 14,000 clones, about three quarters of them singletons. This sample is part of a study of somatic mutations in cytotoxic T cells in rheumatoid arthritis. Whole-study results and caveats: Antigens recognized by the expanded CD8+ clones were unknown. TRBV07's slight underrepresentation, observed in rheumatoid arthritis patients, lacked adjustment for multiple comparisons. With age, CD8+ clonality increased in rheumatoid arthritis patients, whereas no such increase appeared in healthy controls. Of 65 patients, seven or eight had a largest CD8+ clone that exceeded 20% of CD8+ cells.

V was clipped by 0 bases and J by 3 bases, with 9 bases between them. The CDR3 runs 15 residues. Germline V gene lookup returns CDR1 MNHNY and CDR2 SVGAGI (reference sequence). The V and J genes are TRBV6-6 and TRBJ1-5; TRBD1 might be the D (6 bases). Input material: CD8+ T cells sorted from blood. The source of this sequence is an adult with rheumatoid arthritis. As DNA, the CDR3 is TGTGCCAGCAGTTACTCCGGACAGTTCAATCAGCCCCAGCATTTT. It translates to CASSYSGQFNQPQHF.